This TCR beta chain was documented in a study of T cells in Graves' hyperthyroidism and ophthalmopathy. Study results and caveats: Separation of ophthalmopathy from stable hyperthyroidism was achieved by a 13 V-J model. Most clonotypes expanded in the thyroid (above 0.001) were also present in blood.

The CDR3 has 15 residues. Germline V CDR1 and CDR2: SGHAT, FQNNGV. With V trimmed by 1 base and J by 1 base, 1 base remained unmatched. This clonotype was seen ten or more times. The antigen is undetermined. It was 8.5 to 10 ml of fresh peripheral blood that supplied the PBMCs. RNA transcripts gave rise to amplified TCR beta CDR3 regions. HTBI primers were the set used in a first-round RT-PCR of the TCR CDR3. TCRdb reanalysed the multiplex PCR reads using MiXCR and keeps one entry per CDR3 protein. The table records roughly 200,000 distinct CDR3 sequences, less than 20% of them present only once. What was sequenced was blood. This clonotype was sampled from a woman between 50 and 59 years old with Graves' hyperthyroidism. The chain links TRBV11-2 to TRBJ1-1; 9 nucleotides agree with TRBD1. The CDR3 sequence: CASSLAGQGNTEAFF. In DNA, the CDR3 is TGTGCCAGCAGCTTAGCGGGACAGGGGAACACTGAAGCTTTCTTT. Full variable domain (remainder filled in from reference TRBV11-2 and TRBJ1-1): EAGVAQSPRYKIIEKRQSVAFWCNPISGHATLYWYQQILGQGPKLLIQFQNNGVVDDSQLPKDRFSAERLKGVDSTLKIQPAKLEDSAVYLCASSLAGQGNTEAFFGQGTRLTVV.